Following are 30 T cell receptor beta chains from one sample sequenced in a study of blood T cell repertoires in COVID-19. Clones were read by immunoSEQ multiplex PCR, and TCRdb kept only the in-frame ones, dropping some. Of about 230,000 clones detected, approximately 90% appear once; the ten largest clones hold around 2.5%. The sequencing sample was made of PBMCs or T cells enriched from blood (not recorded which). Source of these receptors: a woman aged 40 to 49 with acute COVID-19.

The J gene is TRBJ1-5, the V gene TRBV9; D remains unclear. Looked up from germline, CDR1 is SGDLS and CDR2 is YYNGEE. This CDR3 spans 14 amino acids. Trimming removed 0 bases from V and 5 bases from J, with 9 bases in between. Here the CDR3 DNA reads TGTGCCAGCAGCGTAGGTCCCTTCGATCAGCCCCAGCATTTT. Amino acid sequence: CASSVGPFDQPQHF. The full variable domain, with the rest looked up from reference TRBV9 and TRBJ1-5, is DSGVTQTPKHLITATGQRVTLRCSPRSGDLSVYWYQQSLDQGLQFLIQYYNGEERAKGNILERFSAQQFPDLHSELNLSSLELGDSALYFCASSVGPFDQPQHFGDGTRLSIL.

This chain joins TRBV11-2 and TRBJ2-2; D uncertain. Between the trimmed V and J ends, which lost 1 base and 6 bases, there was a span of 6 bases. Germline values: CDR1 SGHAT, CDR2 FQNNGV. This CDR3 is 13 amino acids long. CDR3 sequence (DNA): TGTGCCAGCAGCTTAGTAGTCGCCGGGGAGCTGTTTTTT. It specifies CASSLVVAGELFF.

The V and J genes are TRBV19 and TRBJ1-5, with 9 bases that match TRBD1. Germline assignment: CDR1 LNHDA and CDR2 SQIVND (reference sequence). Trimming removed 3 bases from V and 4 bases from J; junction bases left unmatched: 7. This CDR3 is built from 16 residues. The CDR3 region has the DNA TGTGCCAGTAGTATTCGTGAAGGGACAGGGAATCAGCCCCAGCATTTT. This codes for CASSIREGTGNQPQHF.

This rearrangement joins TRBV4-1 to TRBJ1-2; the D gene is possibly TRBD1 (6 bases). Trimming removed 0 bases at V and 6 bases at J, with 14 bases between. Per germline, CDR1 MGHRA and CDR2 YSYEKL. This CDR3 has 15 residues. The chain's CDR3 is CASSQDGVGGDGYTF. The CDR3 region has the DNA TGCGCCAGCAGCCAAGATGGAGTTGGGGGCGATGGCTACACCTTC.

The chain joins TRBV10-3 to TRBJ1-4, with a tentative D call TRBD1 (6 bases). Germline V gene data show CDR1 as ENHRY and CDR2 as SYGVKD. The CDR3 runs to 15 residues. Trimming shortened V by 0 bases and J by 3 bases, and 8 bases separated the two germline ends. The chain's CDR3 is CAISESGQPNEKLFF. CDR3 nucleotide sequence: TGTGCCATCAGTGAGTCAGGACAGCCTAATGAAAAACTGTTTTTT.

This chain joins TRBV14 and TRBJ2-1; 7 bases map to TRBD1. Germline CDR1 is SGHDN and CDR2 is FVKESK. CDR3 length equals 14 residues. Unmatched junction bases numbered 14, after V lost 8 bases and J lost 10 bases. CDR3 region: CASLPTGLEVEQFF. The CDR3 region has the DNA TGTGCCAGCCTACCGACAGGGTTGGAGGTAGAGCAGTTCTTC.

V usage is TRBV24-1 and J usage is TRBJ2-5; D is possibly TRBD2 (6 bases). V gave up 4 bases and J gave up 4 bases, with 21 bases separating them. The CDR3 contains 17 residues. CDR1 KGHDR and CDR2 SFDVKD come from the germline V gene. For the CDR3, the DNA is TGTGCCACCAGTGACGCTCAGGGTAGCGGCCTAGGAGAGACCCAGTACTTC. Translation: CATSDAQGSGLGETQYF.

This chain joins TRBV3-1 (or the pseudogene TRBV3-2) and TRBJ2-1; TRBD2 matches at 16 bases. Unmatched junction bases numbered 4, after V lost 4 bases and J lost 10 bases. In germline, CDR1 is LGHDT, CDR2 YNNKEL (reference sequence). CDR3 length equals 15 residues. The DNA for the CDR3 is TGTGCCAGCAGCCTATCGGGACTAGCGGGGGGGGAGCAGTTCTTC. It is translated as CASSLSGLAGGEQFF.

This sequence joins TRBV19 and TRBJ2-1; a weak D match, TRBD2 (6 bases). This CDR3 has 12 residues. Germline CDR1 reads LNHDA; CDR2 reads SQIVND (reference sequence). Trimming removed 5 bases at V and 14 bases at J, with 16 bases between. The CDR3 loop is CASSGGFDIEFF. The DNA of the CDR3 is TGTGCCAGTAGTGGGGGGTTTGATATTGAGTTCTTC.

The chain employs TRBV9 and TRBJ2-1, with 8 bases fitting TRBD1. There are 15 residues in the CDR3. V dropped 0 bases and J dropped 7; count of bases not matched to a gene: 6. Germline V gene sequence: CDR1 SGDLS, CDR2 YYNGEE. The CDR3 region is CASSVAVQGVNEQFF. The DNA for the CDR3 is TGTGCCAGCAGCGTAGCTGTACAGGGGGTAAATGAGCAGTTCTTC.

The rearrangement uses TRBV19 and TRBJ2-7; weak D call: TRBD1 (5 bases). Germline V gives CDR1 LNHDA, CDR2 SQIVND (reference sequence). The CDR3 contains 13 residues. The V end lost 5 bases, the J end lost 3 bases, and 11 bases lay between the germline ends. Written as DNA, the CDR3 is TGTGCCAGTAGTTTCGGACACGGCTACGAGCAGTACTTC. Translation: CASSFGHGYEQYF.

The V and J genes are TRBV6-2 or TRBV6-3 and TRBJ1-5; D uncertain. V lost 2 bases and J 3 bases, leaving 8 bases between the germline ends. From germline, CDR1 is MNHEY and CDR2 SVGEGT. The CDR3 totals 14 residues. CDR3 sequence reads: CASSYVNTNQPQHF. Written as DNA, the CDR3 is TGTGCCAGCAGTTACGTAAACACCAATCAGCCCCAGCATTTT.

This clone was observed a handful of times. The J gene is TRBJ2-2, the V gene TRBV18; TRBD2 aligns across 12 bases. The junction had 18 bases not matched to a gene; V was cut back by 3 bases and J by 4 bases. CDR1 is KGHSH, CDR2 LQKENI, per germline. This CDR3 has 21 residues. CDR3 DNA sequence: TGTGCCAGCTCACCTCTCGGACTAGCGGGGCGTGGCGGGAAGGTCACCGGGGAGCTGTTTTTT. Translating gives CASSPLGLAGRGGKVTGELFF. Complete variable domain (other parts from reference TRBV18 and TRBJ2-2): NAGVMQNPRHLVRRRGQEARLRCSPMKGHSHVYWYRQLPEEGLKFMVYLQKENIIDESGMPKERFSAEFPKEGPSILRIQQVVRGDSAAYFCASSPLGLAGRGGKVTGELFFGEGSRLTVL.

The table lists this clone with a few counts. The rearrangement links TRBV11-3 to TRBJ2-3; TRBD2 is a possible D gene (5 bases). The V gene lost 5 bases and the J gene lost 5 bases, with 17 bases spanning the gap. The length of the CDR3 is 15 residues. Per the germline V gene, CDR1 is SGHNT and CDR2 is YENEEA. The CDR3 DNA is TGTGCCAGCAGCCGACCTAGCTTTAGTGGAGATACGCAGTATTTT. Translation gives CASSRPSFSGDTQYF. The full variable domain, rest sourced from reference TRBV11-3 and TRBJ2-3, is EAGVVQSPRYKIIEKKQPVAFWCNPISGHNTLYWYLQNLGQGPELLIRYENEEAVDDSQLPKDRFSAERLKGVDSTLKIQPAELGDSAVYLCASSRPSFSGDTQYFGPGTRLTVL.

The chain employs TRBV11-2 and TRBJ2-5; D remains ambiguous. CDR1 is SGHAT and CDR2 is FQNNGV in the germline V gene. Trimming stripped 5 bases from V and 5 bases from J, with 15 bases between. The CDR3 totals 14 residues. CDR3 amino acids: CASSLGSPGETQYF. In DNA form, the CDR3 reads TGTGCCAGCAGCCTCGGGTCACCCGGGGAGACCCAGTACTTC.

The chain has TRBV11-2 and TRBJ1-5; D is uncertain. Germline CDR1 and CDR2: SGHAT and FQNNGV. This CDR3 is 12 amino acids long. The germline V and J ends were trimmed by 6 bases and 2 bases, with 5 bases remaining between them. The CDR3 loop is CASRAGNQPQHF. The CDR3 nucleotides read TGTGCCAGCAGGGCCGGCAATCAGCCCCAGCATTTT.

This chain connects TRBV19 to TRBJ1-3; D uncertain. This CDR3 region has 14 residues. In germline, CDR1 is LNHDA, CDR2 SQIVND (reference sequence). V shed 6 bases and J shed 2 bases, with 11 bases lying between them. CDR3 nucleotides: TGTGCCAGTAGGGCTCGCGGGGCTGGAAACACCATATATTTT. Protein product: CASRARGAGNTIYF.

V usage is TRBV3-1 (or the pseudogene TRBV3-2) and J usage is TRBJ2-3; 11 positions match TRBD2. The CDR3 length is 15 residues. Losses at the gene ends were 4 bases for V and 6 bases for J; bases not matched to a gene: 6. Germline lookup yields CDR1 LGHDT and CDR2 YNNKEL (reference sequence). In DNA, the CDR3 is TGTGCCAGCAGCCCCATAGCGGGAGGGCCGGATACGCAGTATTTT. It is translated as CASSPIAGGPDTQYF.

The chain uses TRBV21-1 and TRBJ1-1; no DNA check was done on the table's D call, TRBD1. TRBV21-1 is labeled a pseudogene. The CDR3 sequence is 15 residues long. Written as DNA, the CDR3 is TGTGCCAGCAGCAGTCGACAGAAACCCGGCACTGAAGCTTTCTTT. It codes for CASSSRQKPGTEAFF.

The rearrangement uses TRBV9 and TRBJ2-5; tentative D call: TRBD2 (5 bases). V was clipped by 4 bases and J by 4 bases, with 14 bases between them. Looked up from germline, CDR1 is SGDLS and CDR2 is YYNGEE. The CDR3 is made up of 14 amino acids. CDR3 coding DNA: TGTGCCAGCAGCTCCCTAGCCTCTGGAGAGACCCAGTACTTC. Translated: CASSSLASGETQYF.

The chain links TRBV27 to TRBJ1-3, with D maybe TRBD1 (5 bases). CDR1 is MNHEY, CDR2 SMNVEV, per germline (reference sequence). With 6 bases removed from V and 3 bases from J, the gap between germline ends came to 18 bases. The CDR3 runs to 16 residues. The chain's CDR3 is CASSFTPLQGGNTIYF. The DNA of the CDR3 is TGTGCCAGCAGCTTCACTCCCCTGCAGGGTGGAAACACCATATATTTT.

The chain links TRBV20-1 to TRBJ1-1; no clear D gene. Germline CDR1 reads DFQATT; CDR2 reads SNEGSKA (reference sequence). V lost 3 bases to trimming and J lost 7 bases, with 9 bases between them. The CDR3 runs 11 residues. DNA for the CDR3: TGCAGTGCTAGTTCTAAAGATGAAGCTTTCTTT. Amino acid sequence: CSASSKDEAFF.

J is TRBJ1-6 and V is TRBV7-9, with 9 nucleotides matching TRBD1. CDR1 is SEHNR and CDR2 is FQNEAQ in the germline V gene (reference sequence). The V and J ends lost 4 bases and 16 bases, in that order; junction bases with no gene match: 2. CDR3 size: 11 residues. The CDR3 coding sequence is TGTGCCAGCAGCTGGACAGGGGAACTCCACTTT. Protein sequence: CASSWTGELHF.

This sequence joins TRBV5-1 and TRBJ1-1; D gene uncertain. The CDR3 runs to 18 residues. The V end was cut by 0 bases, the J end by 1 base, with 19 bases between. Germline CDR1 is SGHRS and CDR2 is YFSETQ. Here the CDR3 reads CASSLGSFVGFENTEAFF. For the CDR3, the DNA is TGCGCCAGCAGCTTGGGCTCGTTCGTGGGCTTCGAGAACACTGAAGCTTTCTTT.

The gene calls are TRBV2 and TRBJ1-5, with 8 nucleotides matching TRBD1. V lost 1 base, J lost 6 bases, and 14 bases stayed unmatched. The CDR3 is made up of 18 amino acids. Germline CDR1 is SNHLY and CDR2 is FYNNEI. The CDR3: CASSEERDRGFYSQPQHF. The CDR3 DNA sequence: TGTGCCAGCAGTGAAGAAAGAGACAGGGGATTCTACAGTCAGCCCCAGCATTTT.

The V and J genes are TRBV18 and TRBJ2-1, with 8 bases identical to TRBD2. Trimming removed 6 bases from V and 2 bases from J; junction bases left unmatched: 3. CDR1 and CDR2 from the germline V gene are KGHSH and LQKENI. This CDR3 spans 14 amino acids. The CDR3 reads CASSRGGAYNEQFF. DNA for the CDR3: TGTGCCAGCTCCCGGGGGGGAGCCTACAATGAGCAGTTCTTC.

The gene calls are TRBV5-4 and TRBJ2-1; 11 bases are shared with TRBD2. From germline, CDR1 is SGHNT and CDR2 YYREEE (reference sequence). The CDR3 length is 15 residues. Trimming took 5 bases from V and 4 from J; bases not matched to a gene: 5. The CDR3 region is CASRGGLAGYNEQFF. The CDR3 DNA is TGTGCCAGCAGGGGCGGACTAGCGGGTTACAATGAGCAGTTCTTC.

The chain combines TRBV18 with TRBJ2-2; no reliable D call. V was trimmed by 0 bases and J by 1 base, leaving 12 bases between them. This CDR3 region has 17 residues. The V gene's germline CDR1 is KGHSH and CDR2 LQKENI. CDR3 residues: CASSPPPEQRNTGELFF. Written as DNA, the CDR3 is TGTGCCAGCTCACCACCGCCCGAACAGAGGAACACCGGGGAGCTGTTTTTT.

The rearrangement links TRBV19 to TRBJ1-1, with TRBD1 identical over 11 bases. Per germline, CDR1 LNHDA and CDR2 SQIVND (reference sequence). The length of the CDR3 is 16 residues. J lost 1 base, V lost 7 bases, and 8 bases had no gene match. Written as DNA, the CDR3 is TGTGCCAGTAAGCCGGGACAGGGGGTGAGGAACACTGAAGCTTTCTTT. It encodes CASKPGQGVRNTEAFF.

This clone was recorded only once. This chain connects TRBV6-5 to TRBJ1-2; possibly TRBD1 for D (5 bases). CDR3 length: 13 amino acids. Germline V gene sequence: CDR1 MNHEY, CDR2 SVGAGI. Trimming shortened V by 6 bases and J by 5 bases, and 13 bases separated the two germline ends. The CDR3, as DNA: TGTGCCAGCAGCCAGGGTGGCCTATATGGCTACACCTTC. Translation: CASSQGGLYGYTF.